This record looks at one TCR beta chain sequence and its context. In the same sample, other DNA sequences code for this CDR3. The CDR3 has 13 amino acids. Germline V CDR1 and CDR2: SGHRS, YFSETQ. V lost 0 bases, J lost 1 base, and 4 bases lay in between. These data belong to a study of blood T cell repertoires in COVID-19. Measured with immunoSEQ multiplex PCR; TCRdb has only the in-frame clones, and not every one. The table has 350,000 to 450,000 clones, 90% to 95% seen once. This chain connects TRBV5-1 to TRBJ1-1; D uncertain. This receptor was taken from a woman between 40 and 50 years old who had been exposed to COVID-19. Input material: PBMCs or T cells enriched from blood (not recorded which). The CDR3 DNA follows: TGCGCCAGCAGCTTGGCCTCGAACACTGAAGCTTTCTTT. Its protein is CASSLASNTEAFF.